The 32 T cell receptor beta chains in this list originate from one sample, sequenced in a study of cytomegalovirus exposure and HLA in healthy donors. Researchers ran the PCR with 60 Vbeta and 13 Jbeta primers. Sequenced by immunoSEQ multiplex PCR; TCRdb stores in-frame clones only, minus some. The sample shows fewer than 100,000 clones, and roughly 1.5% sits with its ten largest clones. The sequencing input was PBMCs. The origin of the receptors is a woman in her sixties or seventies in good health and CMV-seronegative.

V and J are TRBV28 and TRBJ2-5; TRBD2 agrees at 8 bases. The CDR3 extends over 16 amino acids. V was pared by 7 bases and J by 5 bases, with 15 bases of the junction left unmatched. Germline V CDR1 and CDR2: MDHEN, SYDVKM. DNA for the CDR3: TGTGCCAGCACTCGAACTAGCGGAGGACAAGAGGAGACCCAGTACTTC. As protein: CASTRTSGGQEETQYF.

The CDR3 sequence is CAWNRGRMQAGANVLTF. DNA for the CDR3: TGTGCCTGGAACAGGGGGCGCATGCAAGCTGGGGCCAACGTCCTGACTTTC. The V call is TRBV30, the J call TRBJ2-6, with 9 bases that match TRBD1. The CDR3 covers 17 residues. Germline assignment: CDR1 GTSNPN and CDR2 SVGIG (reference sequence). J was trimmed by 2 bases and V by 4 bases; bases with no gene match: 9. The full variable domain, its missing parts supplied by reference TRBV30 and TRBJ2-6, is SQTIHQWPATLVQPVGSPLSLECTVEGTSNPNLYWYRQAAGRGLQLLFYSVGIGQISSEVPQNLSASRPQDRQFILSSKKLLLSDSGFYLCAWNRGRMQAGANVLTFGAGSRLTVL.

The V gene is TRBV7-9, the J gene TRBJ2-2; D is uncertain. The CDR3 is made up of 11 amino acids. From germline, CDR1 is SEHNR and CDR2 FQNEAQ (reference sequence). Trimming pared 5 bases from V and 8 bases from J, leaving 6 bases between. The CDR3 is CASSPLGELFF. The DNA of the CDR3 is TGTGCCAGCAGCCCCTTGGGGGAGCTGTTTTTT.

About this clone itself: This same CDR3 is encoded by further DNA sequences in the sample. The chain carries TRBV6-5 and TRBJ1-3; D is ambiguous. The CDR3 runs 14 residues. Deletions cut 6 bases from V and 0 bases from J, with 9 bases between. The germline V gene has CDR1 MNHEY and CDR2 SVGAGI. CDR3: CASRRESSGNTIYF. Written as DNA, the CDR3 is TGTGCCAGCAGGAGAGAAAGCTCTGGAAACACCATATATTTT.

CDR3 in amino acids: CASSLVGGRGVVANEQFF. The CDR3 region has the DNA TGCGCCAGCAGCTTGGTGGGGGGGCGCGGAGTGGTGGCCAATGAGCAGTTCTTC. This chain links TRBV5-1 with TRBJ2-1, with D maybe TRBD2 (7 bases). The CDR3 runs 18 residues. V lost 0 bases and J 6 bases, leaving 22 bases between the germline ends. Germline V lookup: CDR1 SGHRS, CDR2 YFSETQ.

The chain recombines TRBV19 with TRBJ2-7; 7 bases map to TRBD2. This CDR3 is 15 amino acids long. Germline assignment: CDR1 LNHDA and CDR2 SQIVND (reference sequence). V shed 1 base and J 0 bases; nucleotides not matched to a gene: 3. The CDR3 is CASSIVASGSYEQYF. The CDR3, as DNA: TGTGCCAGTAGTATAGTGGCTAGCGGCTCCTACGAGCAGTACTTC.

This chain links TRBV28 with TRBJ2-2; maybe TRBD2 (6 bases). V was cut by 6 bases and J by 5 bases, with 19 bases left in between. CDR1 and CDR2 (germline): MDHEN, SYDVKM. The CDR3 is made up of 16 amino acids. The CDR3 bases are TGTGCCAGCAGCCGATCGCGGGGAGTAGGAACCGGGGAGCTGTTTTTT. Protein: CASSRSRGVGTGELFF.

The chain joins TRBV19 to TRBJ1-6; D is ambiguous. The V gene lost 7 bases and the J gene lost 11 bases, with 18 bases spanning the gap. CDR1 and CDR2 (germline): LNHDA, SQIVND (reference sequence). CDR3 length: 14 residues. The CDR3: CASTLGPGVTPLHF. CDR3 nucleotide sequence: TGTGCCAGTACCCTCGGTCCCGGGGTAACACCCCTCCACTTT.

The rearrangement links TRBV5-4 to TRBJ2-5, with a possible D match to TRBD2 (6 bases). This CDR3 contains 15 residues. CDR1 is SGHNT, CDR2 YYREEE, per germline (reference sequence). With 0 bases removed from V and 2 bases from J, the gap between germline ends came to 11 bases. The CDR3 here is CASSLEASDQETQYF. The CDR3 DNA reads TGTGCCAGCAGCTTGGAAGCTAGCGATCAAGAGACCCAGTACTTC.

The chain employs TRBV2 and TRBJ2-1; maybe TRBD2 (5 bases). Germline lookup yields CDR1 SNHLY and CDR2 FYNNEI. The CDR3 runs 15 residues. Trimming pared 2 bases from V and 4 bases from J, leaving 12 bases between. The CDR3 coding sequence is TGTGCCAGCAGTGAATTCGGGATTTCATACAATGAGCAGTTCTTC. This sequence encodes CASSEFGISYNEQFF.

The chain recombines TRBV5-4 with TRBJ2-1, with D perhaps matching TRBD2 (6 bases). This CDR3 is built from 13 residues. Germline CDR1 is SGHNT and CDR2 is YYREEE (reference sequence). V was clipped by 4 bases and J by 9 bases, with 14 bases between them. The CDR3 DNA sequence: TGTGCCAGCAGCCTTGAGACAGCGGGTGAGCAGTTCTTC. It yields the protein CASSLETAGEQFF. The full variable domain, completed using reference TRBV5-4 and TRBJ2-1, is ETGVTQSPTHLIKTRGQQVTLRCSSQSGHNTVSWYQQALGQGPQFIFQYYREEENGRGNFPPRFSGLQFPNYSSELNVNALELDDSALYLCASSLETAGEQFFGPGTRLTVL.

The rearrangement joins TRBV29-1 to TRBJ2-2, with D perhaps TRBD2 (5 bases). Germline loops: CDR1 SQVTM, CDR2 ANQGSEA. V shed 3 bases and J shed 4 bases, with 9 bases lying between them. There are 13 residues in the CDR3. DNA of the CDR3: TGCAGCGTTGACGCGGAGGCCACCGGGGAGCTGTTTTTT. Its protein is CSVDAEATGELFF.

The chain recombines TRBV4-1 with TRBJ2-1; TRBD2 matches 8 bases. CDR3 length: 15 amino acids. Germline loops: CDR1 MGHRA, CDR2 YSYEKL. V was pared by 0 bases and J by 8 bases, with 6 bases of the junction left unmatched. The CDR3 coding sequence is TGCGCCAGCAGCCAAGAGGGACTAGGCGGCGATGAGCAGTTCTTC. This sequence encodes CASSQEGLGGDEQFF.

The gene calls are TRBV27 and TRBJ1-1; tentatively, D is TRBD1 (5 bases). Trimming removed 6 bases from V and 5 bases from J, with 19 bases in between. The CDR3 runs 15 residues. Germline CDR1 MNHEY, CDR2 SMNVEV (reference sequence). The CDR3 DNA is TGTGCCAGCAGACAATTTGGGGCGGAGGGAACTGAAGCTTTCTTT. It specifies CASRQFGAEGTEAFF.

The genes are TRBV20-1 and TRBJ1-5; a weak D match, TRBD1 (5 bases). Germline assignment: CDR1 DFQATT and CDR2 SNEGSKA (reference sequence). With 5 bases removed from V and 11 bases from J, the gap between germline ends came to 13 bases. CDR3 length equals 11 residues. In nucleotides, the CDR3 is TGCAGTGCTGGGGGGGACTGGTCCCAGCATTTT. It is translated as CSAGGDWSQHF.

The V gene is TRBV27, the J gene TRBJ1-2; TRBD1 is a possible D gene (6 bases). Trimming took off 6 bases at V and 5 bases at J, with 10 bases between the two ends. CDR3 size: 12 residues. Per the germline V gene, CDR1 is MNHEY and CDR2 is SMNVEV (reference sequence). The CDR3 sequence: CASSQQGYGYTF. As DNA, the CDR3 is TGTGCCAGCAGCCAACAGGGTTATGGCTACACCTTC.

With regard to this clone: This same CDR3 is encoded by further DNA sequences in the sample. V is TRBV5-1 and J is TRBJ2-1, with a weak D call TRBD1 (5 bases). The V gene's germline CDR1 is SGHRS and CDR2 YFSETQ. This CDR3 contains 15 residues. The germline V and J ends were trimmed by 0 bases and 2 bases, with 9 bases remaining between them. CDR3 in amino acids: CASSLEGQTYNEQFF. The DNA for the CDR3 is TGCGCCAGCAGCTTGGAGGGGCAGACCTACAATGAGCAGTTCTTC.

This chain uses TRBV19 with TRBJ2-1, with 14 bases identical to TRBD2. Trimming removed 7 bases from V and 10 bases from J; junction bases left unmatched: 9. The length of the CDR3 is 15 residues. Germline V gene sequence: CDR1 LNHDA, CDR2 SQIVND (reference sequence). As DNA, the CDR3 is TGTGCCAGTACCCCCGGACTAGCGGGAGGATGGGAGCAGTTCTTC. Translated: CASTPGLAGGWEQFF.

The chain joins TRBV7-9 to TRBJ1-1; tentatively, D is TRBD1 (5 bases). The V and J ends lost 5 bases and 0 bases respectively, with 13 bases between them. Looked up from germline, CDR1 is SEHNR and CDR2 is FQNEAQ (reference sequence). The CDR3 runs 15 residues. CDR3 nucleotides: TGTGCCAGCAGCCCAAGCTGGGGCGTGAACACTGAAGCTTTCTTT. Amino acids: CASSPSWGVNTEAFF.

V and J are TRBV30 and TRBJ1-2; D call uncertain. The CDR3 has 12 amino acids. Germline V gene data show CDR1 as GTSNPN and CDR2 as SVGIG (reference sequence). With 1 base removed from V and 8 bases from J, the gap between germline ends came to 11 bases. The CDR3 DNA follows: TGTGCCTGGAGTGAGTGGGCGGGGGGCTACACCTTC. It specifies CAWSEWAGGYTF.

The chain carries TRBV13 and TRBJ2-5; tentatively, D is TRBD2 (6 bases). V was cut by 6 bases and J by 5 bases, with 16 bases left in between. The CDR3 consists of 14 residues. Per germline, CDR1 PRHDT and CDR2 FYEKMQ (reference sequence). The CDR3 loop reads CASSLMGGGETQYF. In DNA form, the CDR3 reads TGTGCCAGCAGTTTAATGGGAGGTGGGGAGACCCAGTACTTC.

This chain joins TRBV19 and TRBJ1-3; tentatively, D is TRBD1 (6 bases). Trimming took 5 bases from V and 0 from J, leaving 14 bases between them. Germline CDR1 is LNHDA and CDR2 is SQIVND (reference sequence). CDR3 length equals 16 residues. The CDR3: CASSLITGPSGNTIYF. CDR3 nucleotides: TGTGCCAGTAGTTTGATCACAGGGCCCTCTGGAAACACCATATATTTT. Together with reference TRBV19 and TRBJ1-3, the CDR3 gives the full variable domain: DGGITQSPKYLFRKEGQNVTLSCEQNLNHDAMYWYRQDPGQGLRLIYYSQIVNDFQKGDIAEGYSVSREKKESFPLTVTSAQKNPTAFYLCASSLITGPSGNTIYFGEGSWLTVV.

The V and J genes are TRBV4-1 and TRBJ2-2; TRBD2 might be the D (6 bases). The CDR3 loop spans 18 amino acids. Looked up from germline, CDR1 is MGHRA and CDR2 is YSYEKL. The V end lost 0 bases, the J end lost 6 bases, and 20 bases lay between the germline ends. CDR3 residues: CASSQESGGWGRSGELFF. In DNA form, the CDR3 reads TGCGCCAGCAGCCAAGAGTCCGGGGGATGGGGACGGTCCGGGGAGCTGTTTTTT.

The V gene is TRBV25-1, the J gene TRBJ2-5, with 8 bases aligning to TRBD2. This CDR3 region has 13 residues. Germline V gives CDR1 MGHDK, CDR2 SYGVNS. The V segment lost 2 bases and the J segment 13 bases; nucleotides outside the gene matches: 9. CDR3: CASSENVGTRGYF. CDR3 DNA: TGTGCCAGCAGTGAAAATGTAGGGACTAGGGGGTACTTC.

V and J are TRBV5-6 and TRBJ1-2; D ambiguous. CDR3 length: 12 residues. Between the trimmed V and J ends, which lost 1 base and 3 bases, there was a span of 4 bases. The germline gives CDR1 SGHDT, CDR2 YYEEEE. The CDR3 protein is CASSLSYYGYTF. The DNA for the CDR3 is TGTGCCAGCAGCTTGTCGTACTATGGCTACACCTTC. Full variable domain (rest looked up from reference TRBV5-6 and TRBJ1-2): DAGVTQSPTHLIKTRGQQVTLRCSPKSGHDTVSWYQQALGQGPQFIFQYYEEEERQRGNFPDRFSGHQFPNYSSELNVNALLLGDSALYLCASSLSYYGYTFGSGTRLTVV.

The rearrangement links TRBV5-4 to TRBJ2-4; 9 positions match TRBD2. The CDR3 is 13 amino acids. Trimming cost V 4 bases and J 9 bases; bases outside gene matches: 5. Germline lookup yields CDR1 SGHNT and CDR2 YYREEE (reference sequence). CDR3 sequence (DNA): TGTGCCAGCAGCGAGGGACTAGCCACCATTCAGTACTTC. Translating it yields CASSEGLATIQYF.

This sequence joins TRBV7-9 and TRBJ1-5, with no clear D. CDR3 length equals 14 residues. The V gene lost 1 base and the J gene lost 7 bases, with 11 bases spanning the gap. Germline V gene lookup returns CDR1 SEHNR and CDR2 FQNEAQ (reference sequence). In DNA, the CDR3 is TGTGCCAGCAGCTTAGTTGGGGAGGGACAGCCCCAGCATTTT. It is translated as CASSLVGEGQPQHF.

The chain is built from TRBV28 and TRBJ1-5, with 8 bases matching TRBD1. From germline, CDR1 is MDHEN and CDR2 SYDVKM. Unmatched junction bases numbered 9, after V lost 5 bases and J lost 9 bases. This CDR3 is built from 14 residues. For the CDR3, the DNA is TGTGCCAGCAGTCGGCCGACAGGGGCCGGGCCCCAGCATTTT. It codes for CASSRPTGAGPQHF. Full variable domain (remainder filled in from reference TRBV28 and TRBJ1-5): DVKVTQSSRYLVKRTGEKVFLECVQDMDHENMFWYRQDPGLGLRLIYFSYDVKMKEKGDIPEGYSVSREKKERFSLILESASTNQTSMYLCASSRPTGAGPQHFGDGTRLSIL.

The V and J genes are TRBV7-9 and TRBJ2-7, with a weak D call TRBD2 (6 bases). Trimming stripped 1 base from V and 4 bases from J, with 23 bases between. The CDR3 totals 18 residues. The germline V gene has CDR1 SEHNR and CDR2 FQNEAQ (reference sequence). In DNA form, the CDR3 reads TGTGCCAGCAGCTTAGTTTTAGGTTCGCGGGACTCCCCTTACGAGCAGTACTTC. Its protein product is CASSLVLGSRDSPYEQYF.

The J gene is TRBJ2-7, the V gene TRBV28; 8 bases fit TRBD2. The CDR3 consists of 14 residues. Germline lookup yields CDR1 MDHEN and CDR2 SYDVKM. The V and J ends lost 8 bases and 3 bases, in that order; junction bases with no gene match: 9. CDR3 nucleotides: TGTGCCAGCCGCCCGCATAGCGGGATCTACGAGCAGTACTTC. It encodes CASRPHSGIYEQYF.

The V gene is TRBV4-1, the J gene TRBJ2-7; 11 bases are shared with TRBD2. The CDR3 is made up of 15 amino acids. V lost 5 bases, J lost 1 base, and 4 bases stayed unmatched. Germline V lookup: CDR1 MGHRA, CDR2 YSYEKL. The CDR3 nucleotides are TGCGCCAGCAGCACTGGGACTAGCGGATCCTACGAGCAGTACTTC. Protein sequence: CASSTGTSGSYEQYF.

This rearrangement joins TRBV25-1 to TRBJ2-1, with 11 bases lining up with TRBD2. The CDR3 has 16 amino acids. J gave up 6 bases and V 5 bases, and 9 bases lay outside the gene matches. Germline values: CDR1 MGHDK, CDR2 SYGVNS. This CDR3 is CASSLIGTSGGNEQFF. For the CDR3, the DNA is TGTGCCAGCAGTCTAATCGGGACTAGCGGAGGCAATGAGCAGTTCTTC.